The 19 T cell receptor beta chains in this list originate from one sample, sequenced in a study of post-analysis software for immune sequencing data. Study observations and caveats: Controls had lower frequencies than patients of five TRBV segments, which included TRBV5-6, TRBV5-1 and TRBV20-1.

These TCRs are of unknown antigen specificity. Each TCR beta cDNA library carried unique molecular identifiers. TCRdb re-analysed the PCR reads in MiXCR, keeping a single row per CDR3 protein. The data show about 570,000 distinct CDR3 sequences, around 31% seen once. Sequencing used blood. All receptors derive from a girl aged 2-17 years with multiple sclerosis.

The table lists this clonotype with a few counts. The CDR3 protein is CASSPGLAGFQETQYF. The CDR3 coding sequence is TGTGCCAGCAGCCCAGGACTAGCGGGTTTCCAAGAGACCCAGTACTTC. V is TRBV7-9 and J is TRBJ2-5, with 11 bases identical to TRBD2. V gave up 5 bases and J gave up 1 base; unmatched junction bases: 6. The germline V gene has CDR1 SEHNR and CDR2 FQNEAQ (reference sequence). The CDR3 extends over 16 amino acids. Based on the CDR3 plus reference TRBV7-9 and TRBJ2-5, the full variable domain is DTGVSQNPRHKITKRGQNVTFRCDPISEHNRLYWYRQTLGQGPEFLTYFQNEAQLEKSRLLSDRFSAERPKGSFSTLEIQRTEQGDSAMYLCASSPGLAGFQETQYFGPGTRLLVL.

Of note for this clonotype: At one of its ends the junction is not consistent with the germline gene, which may arise from a read error. This chain connects TRBV15 to TRBJ2-3, with a tentative D call TRBD1 (6 bases). The CDR3 runs to 12 residues. Germline CDR1 LNHNV, CDR2 YYDKDF (reference sequence). CDR3 loop: CTTSRGFNTQYF. In DNA, the CDR3 is TGTACCACCAGCAGGGGATTTAATACGCAGTATTTT.

The chain recombines TRBV7-9 with TRBJ1-3; D might be TRBD1 (5 bases). The CDR3 loop spans 16 amino acids. Per the germline V gene, CDR1 is SEHNR and CDR2 is FQNEAQ (reference sequence). Trimming removed 8 bases at V and 0 bases at J, with 17 bases between. CDR3 residues: CASRSYGGDSGNTIYF. Written as DNA, the CDR3 is TGTGCCAGCCGCTCGTACGGGGGGGACTCTGGAAACACCATATATTTT.

CDR3 region: CASSETASGGAPTDTQYF. The CDR3 coding sequence is TGCGCCAGCAGTGAGACAGCGAGCGGGGGGGCCCCCACAGATACGCAGTATTTT. The chain employs TRBV10-2 and TRBJ2-3; 10 nucleotides agree with TRBD2. The CDR3 has 18 amino acids. Germline CDR1 WSHSY, CDR2 SAAADI. Trimming removed 2 bases from V and 2 bases from J; junction bases left unmatched: 10.

The chain carries TRBV20-1 and TRBJ2-1; 10 positions match TRBD1. Unmatched junction bases numbered 11, after V lost 5 bases and J lost 10 bases. Germline assignment: CDR1 DFQATT and CDR2 SNEGSKA (reference sequence). CDR3 size: 14 residues. The CDR3 DNA follows: TGCAGTGCTTCCCTGACAGGGGGCACCTCCGAGCAGTTCTTC. Translating it yields CSASLTGGTSEQFF.

This clonotype was counted between two and nine times. The CDR3 DNA sequence: TGTGCCACCAGTGACGACAGGGTTGGTAGGGTTGATACGCAGTATTTT. Translation: CATSDDRVGRVDTQYF. This chain joins TRBV24-1 and TRBJ2-3; 7 bases match TRBD1. Germline CDR1 reads KGHDR; CDR2 reads SFDVKD. Germline trimming cut 4 bases from V and 6 bases from J; bases unmatched to any gene: 12. The CDR3 extends over 16 amino acids.

In this sample, this clonotype turned up many times. This chain joins TRBV12-5 and TRBJ1-2; D uncertain. Between the trimmed V and J ends, which lost 7 bases and 0 bases, there was a span of 6 bases. Germline V gives CDR1 LGHNT, CDR2 FRNRAP. This CDR3 has 12 amino acids. In DNA form, the CDR3 reads TGTGCTAGTGCGCAGTCTAACTATGGCTACACCTTC. Amino acids: CASAQSNYGYTF.

The V and J genes are TRBV3-1 and TRBJ2-7; tentatively, D is TRBD1 (6 bases). The CDR3 is 14 amino acids. V shed 2 bases and J shed 3 bases, with 11 bases lying between them. Germline V CDR1 and CDR2: LGHDT, YNNKEL (reference sequence). This CDR3 is CASSQSRGGYEQYF. For the CDR3, the DNA is TGTGCCAGCAGCCAATCCAGGGGCGGCTACGAGCAGTACTTC.

The CDR3 protein is CASRTTSGGYEQYF. The CDR3 DNA is TGCGCCAGCAGGACGACTAGCGGGGGTTACGAGCAGTACTTC. The chain links TRBV5-1 to TRBJ2-7, with TRBD2 identical over 12 bases. This CDR3 is 14 amino acids long. The ends lost 5 bases at V and 4 bases at J; junction bases unmatched: 4. The germline gives CDR1 SGHRS, CDR2 YFSETQ.

The CDR3 protein is CASSLGLAGGSLREVRETQYF. The DNA of the CDR3 is TGTGCCAGCAGCTTAGGACTAGCGGGGGGATCCCTGCGCGAAGTGAGGGAGACCCAGTACTTC. The chain has TRBV11-2 and TRBJ2-5; 13 nucleotides align to TRBD2. CDR3 length: 21 amino acids. Germline V gene lookup returns CDR1 SGHAT and CDR2 FQNNGV. J gave up 5 bases and V 1 base, and 19 bases lay outside the gene matches.

Here the CDR3 reads CSVELGLGYTF. The DNA of the CDR3 is TGCAGCGTTGAGTTAGGGCTTGGCTACACCTTC. The chain couples TRBV29-1 to TRBJ1-2; D remains ambiguous. The V end was cut by 3 bases, the J end by 7 bases, with 9 bases between. Germline-derived CDR1 and CDR2 are SQVTM and ANQGSEA. The CDR3 is 11 residues long. Filled out from reference TRBV29-1 and TRBJ1-2, the complete variable domain reads SAVISQKPSRDICQRGTSLTIQCQVDSQVTMMFWYRQQPGQSLTLIATANQGSEATYESGFVIDKFPISRPNLTFSTLTVSNMSPEDSSIYLCSVELGLGYTFGSGTRLTVV.

The V call is TRBV12-3 or TRBV12-4, the J call TRBJ2-3; 7 bases map to TRBD1. The CDR3 length is 15 residues. J lost 2 bases, V lost 7 bases, and 9 bases had no gene match. CDR3 loop: CASTGTAPNTDTQYF. In DNA, the CDR3 is TGTGCCAGCACCGGGACAGCCCCTAACACAGATACGCAGTATTTT.

This clonotype has only a few counts. J is TRBJ2-7 and V is TRBV4-1; TRBD2 aligns across 9 bases. Trimming removed 0 bases from V and 3 bases from J; junction bases left unmatched: 3. CDR1 MGHRA and CDR2 YSYEKL come from the germline V gene. This CDR3 has 15 residues. CDR3 region: CASSQEAGGFYEQYF. The CDR3, as DNA: TGCGCCAGCAGCCAAGAAGCGGGGGGCTTCTACGAGCAGTACTTC.

This clonotype has just one count. J is TRBJ1-1 and V is TRBV29-1; D is possibly TRBD1 (5 bases). The CDR3 sequence is 13 residues long. Germline V CDR1 and CDR2: SQVTM, ANQGSEA. V shed 3 bases and J shed 3 bases, with 11 bases lying between them. CDR3 region: CSVEVQGDTEAFF. CDR3 in DNA: TGCAGCGTTGAGGTTCAGGGAGACACTGAAGCTTTCTTT.

To note about this clonotype: Being one base from a much bigger clone, this may be a read error. The CDR3 region is CASGSLDRETQYF. In nucleotides, the CDR3 is TGCGCCAGCGGCTCCCTGGACAGGGAGACCCAGTACTTC. The V call is TRBV5-1, the J call TRBJ2-5, with TRBD1 identical over 7 bases. The germline V gene encodes CDR1 SGHRS and CDR2 YFSETQ. Unmatched junction bases numbered 8, after V lost 7 bases and J lost 5 bases. The CDR3 runs to 13 residues.

The chain combines TRBV29-1 with TRBJ2-1; TRBD1 matches 10 bases. J lost 7 bases, V lost 0 bases, and 9 bases had no gene match. Germline V lookup: CDR1 SQVTM, CDR2 ANQGSEA. The CDR3 is 16 amino acids. CDR3 coding DNA: TGCAGCGTTGAAGAGCTCCGGGACAGGGGCGCTAATGAGCAGTTCTTC. This gives the protein CSVEELRDRGANEQFF.

This clonotype was found a few times. This chain joins TRBV15 and TRBJ2-5, with no clear D. The CDR3 runs 14 residues. V was clipped by 0 bases and J by 4 bases, with 9 bases between them. Germline V gene sequence: CDR1 LNHNV, CDR2 YYDKDF (reference sequence). The CDR3 spells CATSRDMVRETQYF. In DNA, the CDR3 is TGTGCCACCAGCAGAGACATGGTACGAGAGACCCAGTACTTC.

This clonotype was picked up a small number of times. This chain links TRBV20-1 with TRBJ2-7; 12 nucleotides agree with TRBD1. Germline V gene lookup returns CDR1 DFQATT and CDR2 SNEGSKA (reference sequence). The CDR3 contains 15 residues. Trimming at V came to 6 bases and at J to 3 bases, leaving 9 bases not matched to a gene. The CDR3 reads CSAPQGQGAVYEQYF. CDR3 nucleotides: TGCAGTGCGCCGCAGGGACAGGGGGCGGTCTACGAGCAGTACTTC.

The chain carries TRBV18 and TRBJ1-4; D uncertain. Germline values: CDR1 KGHSH, CDR2 LQKENI. The CDR3 runs to 14 residues. V dropped 3 bases and J dropped 4 bases, with 9 bases sitting between them. CDR3 in amino acids: CASSPLRSNEKLFF. The CDR3 region has the DNA TGTGCCAGCTCACCGCTACGGAGTAATGAAAAACTGTTTTTT.